This record covers a single T cell receptor (beta chain). What it binds is unknown. Primers: 60 Vbeta forward and 13 Jbeta reverse. Using immunoSEQ multiplex PCR, the repertoire was profiled, and TCRdb retains in-frame clones only, with some absent. The table has about 120,000 clones, over 65% seen once. Trimming pared 4 bases from V and 0 bases from J, leaving 10 bases between. CDR1 is MGHRA and CDR2 is YSYEKL in the germline V gene. The CDR3 is 15 residues long. These data originate in a study of cytomegalovirus exposure and HLA in healthy donors. The study, taken as a whole, reports: In a later analysis, specific HLA alleles were associated with some 16,000 TCR beta sequences at a 0.05 false discovery rate. A missense variant in DCLRE1C was later tied to TCR beta V- and J-gene trimming.

Specimen: PBMCs. This clonotype originated in a woman between 40 and 55 years old in good health and CMV-seropositive. This chain joins TRBV4-1 and TRBJ1-3; D is uncertain. The CDR3 DNA follows: TGCGCCAGCAGCCCCGGGAGCCTCTCTGGAAACACCATATATTTT. This translates into CASSPGSLSGNTIYF.